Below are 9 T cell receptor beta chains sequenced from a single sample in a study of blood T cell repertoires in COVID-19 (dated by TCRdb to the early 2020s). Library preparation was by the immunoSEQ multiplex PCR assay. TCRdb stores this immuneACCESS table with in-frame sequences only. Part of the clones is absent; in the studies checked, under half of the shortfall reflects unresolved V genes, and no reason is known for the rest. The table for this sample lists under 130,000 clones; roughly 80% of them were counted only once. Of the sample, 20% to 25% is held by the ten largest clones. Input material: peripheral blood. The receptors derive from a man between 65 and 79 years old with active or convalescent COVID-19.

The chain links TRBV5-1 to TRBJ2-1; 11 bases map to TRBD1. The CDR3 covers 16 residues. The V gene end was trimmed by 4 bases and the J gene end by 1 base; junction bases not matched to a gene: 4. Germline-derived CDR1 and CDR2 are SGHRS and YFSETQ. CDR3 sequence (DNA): TGCGCCAGCAGCGTTGGGACAGGGGGGTCCTACAATGAGCAGTTCTTC. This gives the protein CASSVGTGGSYNEQFF.

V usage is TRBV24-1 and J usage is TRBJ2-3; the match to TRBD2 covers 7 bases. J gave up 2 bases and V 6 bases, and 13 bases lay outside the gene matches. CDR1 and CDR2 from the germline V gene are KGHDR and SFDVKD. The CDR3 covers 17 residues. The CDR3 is CATSQGGASGTTDTQYF. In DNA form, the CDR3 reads TGTGCCACCAGTCAAGGCGGGGCTAGCGGAACCACAGATACGCAGTATTTT.

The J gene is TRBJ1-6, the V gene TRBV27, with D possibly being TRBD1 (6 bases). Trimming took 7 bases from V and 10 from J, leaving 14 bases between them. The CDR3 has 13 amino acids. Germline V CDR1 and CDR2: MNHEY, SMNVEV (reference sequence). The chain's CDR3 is CASTTGWGSPLHF. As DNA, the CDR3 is TGTGCCAGCACTACAGGGTGGGGATCACCCCTCCACTTT.

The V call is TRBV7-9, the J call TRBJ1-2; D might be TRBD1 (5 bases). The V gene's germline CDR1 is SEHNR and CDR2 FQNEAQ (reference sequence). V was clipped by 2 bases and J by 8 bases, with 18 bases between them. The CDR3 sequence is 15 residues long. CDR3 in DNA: TGTGCCAGCAGCTTAACCGGTTCGGGGGAGGACGGCTACACCTTC. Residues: CASSLTGSGEDGYTF.

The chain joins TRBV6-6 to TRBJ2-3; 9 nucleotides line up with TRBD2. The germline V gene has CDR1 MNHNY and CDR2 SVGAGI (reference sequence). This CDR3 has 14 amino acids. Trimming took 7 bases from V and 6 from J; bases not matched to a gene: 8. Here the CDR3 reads CASIPRGGGDTQYF. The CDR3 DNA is TGTGCCAGCATCCCGCGGGGGGGTGGGGATACGCAGTATTTT.

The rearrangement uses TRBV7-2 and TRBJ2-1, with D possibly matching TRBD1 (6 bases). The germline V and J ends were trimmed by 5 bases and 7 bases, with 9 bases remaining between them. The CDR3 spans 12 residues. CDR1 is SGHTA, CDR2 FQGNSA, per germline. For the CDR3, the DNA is TGTGCCAGCAGCCCAGGGGTGAATGAGCAGTTCTTC. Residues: CASSPGVNEQFF. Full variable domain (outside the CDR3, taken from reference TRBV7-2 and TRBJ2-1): GAGVSQSPSNKVTEKGKDVELRCDPISGHTALYWYRQSLGQGLEFLIYFQGNSAPDKSGLPSDRFSAERTGGSVSTLTIQRTQQEDSAVYLCASSPGVNEQFFGPGTRLTVL.

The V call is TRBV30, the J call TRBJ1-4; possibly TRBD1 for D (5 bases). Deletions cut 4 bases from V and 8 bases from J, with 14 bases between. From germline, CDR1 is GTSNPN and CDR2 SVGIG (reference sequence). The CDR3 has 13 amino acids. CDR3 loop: CAWNRIGMEKLFF. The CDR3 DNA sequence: TGTGCCTGGAACAGGATTGGCATGGAAAAACTGTTTTTT.

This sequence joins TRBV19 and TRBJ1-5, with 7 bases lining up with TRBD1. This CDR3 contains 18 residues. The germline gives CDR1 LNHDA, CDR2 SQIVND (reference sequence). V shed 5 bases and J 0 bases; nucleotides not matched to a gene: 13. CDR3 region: CASSYPGQIIDSNQPQHF. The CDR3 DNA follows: TGTGCCAGTAGTTACCCGGGACAGATAATAGATAGCAATCAGCCCCAGCATTTT.

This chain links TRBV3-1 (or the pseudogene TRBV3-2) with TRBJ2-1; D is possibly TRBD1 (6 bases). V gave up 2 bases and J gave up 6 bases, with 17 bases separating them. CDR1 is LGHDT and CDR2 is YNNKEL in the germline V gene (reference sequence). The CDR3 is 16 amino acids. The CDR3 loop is CASSQFSGVPGNEQFF. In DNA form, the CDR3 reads TGTGCCAGCAGCCAATTTTCAGGGGTCCCAGGCAATGAGCAGTTCTTC.